This TCR beta chain was identified during a study of regulatory dendritic cells for organ transplantation. Findings and limits, study-wide: Between individuals, the alloreactive memory CD8+ T cell pool differed considerably.

CFSE-labeled sorted T cells met regulatory or mature dendritic cells for 4 to 6 days. As for this clone: Its antigen is not known.

Method: immunoSEQ multiplex PCR; TCRdb's copy keeps in-frame clones and lacks some. The repertoire holds 10,000 to 15,000 clones, roughly nine tenths seen once, with roughly 0.22% in the top ten. This CDR3 has 19 amino acids. Germline loops: CDR1 MNHNS, CDR2 SASEGT. V shed 3 bases and J shed 1 base, with 24 bases lying between them. The chain couples TRBV6-1 to TRBJ1-2, with D hard to call. This TCR derives from a human donor in good health. Sample: naive CD8+ T cells from blood cultured with regulatory dendritic cells. Subset noted: CD45RA+ naive T cells. The CDR3 coding sequence is TGTGCCAGCAGTGATTTGTCGGACGCCCAGTGGGAAAGTAACTATGGCTACACCTTC. Encoded protein: CASSDLSDAQWESNYGYTF.